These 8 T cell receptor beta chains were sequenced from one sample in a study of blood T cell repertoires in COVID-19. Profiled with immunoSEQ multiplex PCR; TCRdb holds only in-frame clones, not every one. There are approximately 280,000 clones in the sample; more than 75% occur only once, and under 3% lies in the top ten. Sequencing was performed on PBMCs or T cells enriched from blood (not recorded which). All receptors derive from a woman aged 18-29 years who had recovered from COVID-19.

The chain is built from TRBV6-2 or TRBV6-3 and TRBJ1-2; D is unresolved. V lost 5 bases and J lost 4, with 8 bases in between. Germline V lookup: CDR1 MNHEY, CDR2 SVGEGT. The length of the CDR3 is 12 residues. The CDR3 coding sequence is TGTGCCAGCAGTCCCCCCCTCTATGGCTACACCTTC. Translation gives CASSPPLYGYTF.

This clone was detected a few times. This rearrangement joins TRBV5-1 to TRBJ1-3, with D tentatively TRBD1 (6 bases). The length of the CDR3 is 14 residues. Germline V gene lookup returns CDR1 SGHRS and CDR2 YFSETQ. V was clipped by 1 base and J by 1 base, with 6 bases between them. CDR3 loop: CASSLTGSGNTIYF. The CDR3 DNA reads TGCGCCAGCAGCTTGACAGGGTCTGGAAACACCATATATTTT.

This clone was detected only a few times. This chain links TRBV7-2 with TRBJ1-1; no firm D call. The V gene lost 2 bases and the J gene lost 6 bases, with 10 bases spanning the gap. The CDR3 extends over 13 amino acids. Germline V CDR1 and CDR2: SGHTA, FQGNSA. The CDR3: CASSLSIVAEAFF. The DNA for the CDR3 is TGTGCCAGCAGCTTATCAATCGTAGCTGAAGCTTTCTTT.

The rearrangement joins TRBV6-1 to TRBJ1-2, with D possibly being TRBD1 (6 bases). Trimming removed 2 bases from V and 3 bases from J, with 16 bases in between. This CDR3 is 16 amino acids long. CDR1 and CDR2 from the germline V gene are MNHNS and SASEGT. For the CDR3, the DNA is TGTGCCAGCAGTGAATCAGTAACAGGGCGGGACTATGGCTACACCTTC. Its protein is CASSESVTGRDYGYTF.

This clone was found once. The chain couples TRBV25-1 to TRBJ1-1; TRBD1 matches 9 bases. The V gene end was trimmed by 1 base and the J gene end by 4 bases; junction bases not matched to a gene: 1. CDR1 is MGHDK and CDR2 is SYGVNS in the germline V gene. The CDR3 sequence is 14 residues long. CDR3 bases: TGTGCCAGCAGTGAATTGGGACAGGGCACTGAAGCTTTCTTT. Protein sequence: CASSELGQGTEAFF.

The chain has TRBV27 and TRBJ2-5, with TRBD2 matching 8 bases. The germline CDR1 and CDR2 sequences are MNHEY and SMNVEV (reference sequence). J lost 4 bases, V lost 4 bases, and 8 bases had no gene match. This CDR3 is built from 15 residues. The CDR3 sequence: CASSWSSGRSETQYF. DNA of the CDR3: TGTGCCAGCAGTTGGTCCAGCGGGAGATCAGAGACCCAGTACTTC.

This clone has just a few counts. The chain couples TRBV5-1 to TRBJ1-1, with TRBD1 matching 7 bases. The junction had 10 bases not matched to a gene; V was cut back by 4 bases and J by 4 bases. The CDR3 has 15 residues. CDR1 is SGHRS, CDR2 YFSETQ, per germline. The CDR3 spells CASSPQQGRSTEAFF. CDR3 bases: TGCGCCAGCAGCCCCCAACAGGGGAGAAGCACTGAAGCTTTCTTT.

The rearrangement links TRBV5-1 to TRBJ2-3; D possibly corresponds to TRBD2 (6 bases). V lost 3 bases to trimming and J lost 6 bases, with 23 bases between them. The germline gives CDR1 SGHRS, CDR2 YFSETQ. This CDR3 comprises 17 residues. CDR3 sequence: CASSSQQTTRALDTQYF. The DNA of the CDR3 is TGCGCCAGCAGCTCCCAGCAAACGACTAGGGCATTGGATACGCAGTATTTT.